Listed below are T cell receptor beta chains from one sample, sequenced in a study of shared clonotypes between healthy human individuals. Sequencing used immunoSEQ multiplex PCR; TCRdb keeps in-frame clones, though not all of them. The sample has roughly 650,000 clones, 95% to 97% seen once. Material: naive CD8+ T cells sorted from blood. These receptors came from a woman aged 25 to 39 in good health. CDR3s include the opening cysteine and the closing phenylalanine or tryptophan. The D gene is left open where the match is weak.

>TRBJ1-5|TRBD1|TRBV19
TGTGCCAGTAGTACGGAGGGGGCTTTGGTTCAGCCCCAGCATTTT
CASSTEGALVQPQHF
>TRBJ2-7|.|TRBV9
TGTGCCAGCAGCGTAGGGGACCGAAGCTCCTACGAGCAGTACTTC
CASSVGDRSSYEQYF
>TRBJ2-7|.|TRBV7-9
TGTGCCAGCAGCCCAGATGACAGCTCCTACGAGCAGTACTTC
CASSPDDSSYEQYF
>TRBJ2-5|.|TRBV11-2
TGTGCCAGCAGCTTATTAGTCGGAGAGACCCAGTACTTC
CASSLLVGETQYF
>TRBJ2-1|.|TRBV29-1
TGCAGCGTTGACGGCGGAACCCTGGGCAGGTCCTACAATGAGCAGTTCTTC
CSVDGGTLGRSYNEQFF
>TRBJ2-7|.|TRBV4-1
TGCGCCAGCAGCCAAGTACTTACCTACGAGCAGTACTTC
CASSQVLTYEQYF
>TRBJ2-7|TRBD2|TRBV5-6
TGTGCCAGCAGCTTGACGCGGGAGGCCACCTACGAGCAGTACTTC
CASSLTREATYEQYF
>TRBJ2-5|.|TRBV5-4
TGTGCCAGCAGCGTGGGGCACCAAGAGACCCAGTACTTC
CASSVGHQETQYF
>TRBJ2-7|.|TRBV5-1
TGCGCCAGCAGCCCCTGGACAGCGTCCTACGAGCAGTACTTC
CASSPWTASYEQYF
>TRBJ1-1|TRBD1|TRBV27
TGTGCCAGCAGTTCCGGGGACAGTTATATGTTGGCCACTGAAGCTTTCTTT
CASSSGDSYMLATEAFF
>TRBJ2-7|.|TRBV19
TGTGCCAGTACCCAGGGTAGGGACTCCTACGAGCAGTACTTC
CASTQGRDSYEQYF
>TRBJ1-1|TRBD1|TRBV27
TGTGCCAGCAGTTTGAGGGGGCGTCCGGGGGAAGCTTTCTTT
CASSLRGRPGEAFF
>TRBJ2-7|.|TRBV27
TGTGCCAGCTCTAAGGTGGGCTCCTACGAGCAGTACTTC
CASSKVGSYEQYF
>TRBJ2-7|.|TRBV28
TGTGCCACCGGACCTGCGAGCTCCTACGAGCGGTACTTC
CATGPASSYERYF
>TRBJ2-7|.|TRBV2
TGTGCCAGCAGTGAGTCGGGGAGCTCCTACGAGCAGTACTTC
CASSESGSSYEQYF
>TRBJ2-1|TRBD2|TRBV7-8
TGTGCCAGCAGCCCCGGGCTAGCGGGAGCTCTGTCCTACAATGAGCAGTTCTTC
CASSPGLAGALSYNEQFF
>TRBJ2-5|.|TRBV5-1
TGCGCCAGCAGCTTGGATAGGGACACCCCATGGAAGACCCAGTACTTC
CASSLDRDTPWKTQYF
>TRBJ1-4|TRBD1|TRBV9
TGTGCCAGCAGCGCCAGGGGGTATGCAACTAATGAAAAACTGTTTTTT
CASSARGYATNEKLFF
>TRBJ1-2|.|TRBV2
TGTGCCAGCATTGCCACTTTAGGAGAGCCTAACTATGGCTACACCTTC
CASIATLGEPNYGYTF
>TRBJ2-1|TRBD1|TRBV16
TGTGCCAGCAGCCAATCAAGGGGACAGGGAACCTACAATGAGCAGTTCTTC
CASSQSRGQGTYNEQFF
>TRBJ2-3|.|TRBV19
TGTGCCAGTAGTCCTAGCTTGGACAATATGTACACAGATACGCAGTATTTT
CASSPSLDNMYTDTQYF
>TRBJ2-5|.|TRBV11-3
TGTGCCAGCAGCTTAGATGGTCGCGAGACCCAGTACTTC
CASSLDGRETQYF
>TRBJ2-1|.|TRBV20-1
TGCAGTGCTAGAAGTGGGAATGAGCAGTTCTTC
CSARSGNEQFF
>TRBJ1-5|TRBD1|TRBV19
TGTGCCAGTAGTATTGGGACAGGGGGCCTTTATCAGCCCCAGCATTTT
CASSIGTGGLYQPQHF
>TRBJ1-6|.|TRBV25-1
TGTGCCAGCAGTGGCGGGGCAGGGAAAGGCATTAATTCACCCCTCCACTTT
CASSGGAGKGINSPLHF
>TRBJ2-1|TRBD2|TRBV7-6
TGTGCCAGCAGCTTAGGGCGGGGGGAGCAGTTCTTC
CASSLGRGEQFF
>TRBJ2-2|TRBD2|TRBV2
TGTGCCAGCAGTGAAGGGGTCCCTAGCGGGAGTTGGACCGGGGAGCTGTTTTTT
CASSEGVPSGSWTGELFF
>TRBJ2-6|.|TRBV27
TGTGCCAGCAGTTTACGGGATCCCGGGGCCAACGTCCTGACTTTC
CASSLRDPGANVLTF
>TRBJ1-5|TRBD1|TRBV27
TGTGCCAGCAGTTCTAGACAGGGGCTGGAAAAGAGTCAGCCCCAGCATTTT
CASSSRQGLEKSQPQHF